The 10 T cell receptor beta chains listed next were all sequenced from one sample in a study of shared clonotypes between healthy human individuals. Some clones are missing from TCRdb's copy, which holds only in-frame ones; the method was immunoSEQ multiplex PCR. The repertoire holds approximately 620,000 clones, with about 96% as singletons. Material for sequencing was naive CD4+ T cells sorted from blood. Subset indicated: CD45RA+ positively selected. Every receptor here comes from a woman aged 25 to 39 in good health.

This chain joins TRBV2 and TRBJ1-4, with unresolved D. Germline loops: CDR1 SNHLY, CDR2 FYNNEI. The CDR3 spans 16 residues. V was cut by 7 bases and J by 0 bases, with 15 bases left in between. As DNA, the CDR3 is TGTGCCAGCATCAGGTGGCGGACTGCAACTAATGAAAAACTGTTTTTT. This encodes CASIRWRTATNEKLFF.

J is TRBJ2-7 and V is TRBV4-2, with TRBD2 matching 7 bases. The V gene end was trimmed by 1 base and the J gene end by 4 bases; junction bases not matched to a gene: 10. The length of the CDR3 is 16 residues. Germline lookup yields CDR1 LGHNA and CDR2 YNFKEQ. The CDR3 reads CASSQVGAGELYEQYF. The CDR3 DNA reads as TGTGCCAGCAGCCAAGTTGGCGCGGGAGAGTTGTACGAGCAGTACTTC.

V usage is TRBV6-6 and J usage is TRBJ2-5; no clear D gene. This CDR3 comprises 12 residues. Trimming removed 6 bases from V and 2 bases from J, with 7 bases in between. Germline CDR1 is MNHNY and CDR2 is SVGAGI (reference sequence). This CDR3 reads CASSRIQETQYF. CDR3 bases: TGTGCCAGCAGCCGAATACAAGAGACCCAGTACTTC.

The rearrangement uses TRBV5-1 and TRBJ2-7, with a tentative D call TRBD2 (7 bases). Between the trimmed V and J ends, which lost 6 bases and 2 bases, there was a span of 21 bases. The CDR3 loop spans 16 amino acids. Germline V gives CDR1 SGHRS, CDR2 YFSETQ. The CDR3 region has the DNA TGCGCCAGCACCCCAGGGGAGCGGGATACCCCCTACGAGCAGTACTTC. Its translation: CASTPGERDTPYEQYF.

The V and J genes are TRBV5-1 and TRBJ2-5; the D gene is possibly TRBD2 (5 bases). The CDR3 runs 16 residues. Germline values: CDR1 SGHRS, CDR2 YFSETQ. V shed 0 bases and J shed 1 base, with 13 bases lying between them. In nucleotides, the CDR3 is TGCGCCAGCAGCTTGGCCCCGGGGTGGGCCCAAGAGACCCAGTACTTC. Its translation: CASSLAPGWAQETQYF.

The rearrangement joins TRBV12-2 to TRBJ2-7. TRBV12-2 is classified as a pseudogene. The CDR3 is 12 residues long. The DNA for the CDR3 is TGTGCAAGTCGCTCGTTCATCCACGAGCAGTACTTC. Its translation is CASRSFIHEQYF.

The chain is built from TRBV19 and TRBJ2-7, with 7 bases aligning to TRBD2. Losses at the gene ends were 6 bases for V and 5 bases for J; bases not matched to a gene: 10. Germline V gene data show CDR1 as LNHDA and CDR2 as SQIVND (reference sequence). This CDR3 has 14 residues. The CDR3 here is CASRKAGRRDEQYF. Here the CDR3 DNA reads TGTGCCAGTAGAAAAGCGGGACGTAGGGACGAGCAGTACTTC.

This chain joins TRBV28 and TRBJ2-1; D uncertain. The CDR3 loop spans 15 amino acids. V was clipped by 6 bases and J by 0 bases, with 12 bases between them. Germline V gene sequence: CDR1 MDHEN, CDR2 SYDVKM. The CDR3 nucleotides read TGTGCCAGCAGATCTGACACTAACTCCTACAATGAGCAGTTCTTC. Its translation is CASRSDTNSYNEQFF.

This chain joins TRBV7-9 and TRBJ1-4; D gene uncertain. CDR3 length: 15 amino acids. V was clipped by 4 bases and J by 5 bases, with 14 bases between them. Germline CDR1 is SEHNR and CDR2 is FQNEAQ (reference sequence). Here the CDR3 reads CASSSASGPNEKLFF. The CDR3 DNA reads TGTGCCAGCAGCTCCGCCTCAGGACCAAATGAAAAACTGTTTTTT.

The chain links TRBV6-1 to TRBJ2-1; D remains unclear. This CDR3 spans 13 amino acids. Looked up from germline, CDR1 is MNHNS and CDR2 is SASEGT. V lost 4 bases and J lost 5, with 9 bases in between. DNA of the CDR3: TGTGCCAGCAGTGTTCTTGGGGACAATGAGCAGTTCTTC. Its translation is CASSVLGDNEQFF.